Detailed here is one T cell receptor beta chain. Its specificity is not known. This sample stems from a study of cytomegalovirus exposure and HLA in healthy donors. Background on the study: A prior study identified some 100 million unique TCR beta sequences from 180 million or so T cells. Broader study findings: The classifier reportedly diagnosed cytomegalovirus status with high specificity and sensitivity. Available immune exposure information was restricted to CMV serostatus only.

Germline V CDR1 and CDR2: LGHNA, YNFKEQ. The V end lost 4 bases, the J end lost 2 bases, and 16 bases lay between the germline ends. The CDR3 sequence is 16 residues long. This PCR relied on a set of 60 Vbeta primers and 13 Jbeta primers. TCRdb keeps only in-frame clones here, not all; method: immunoSEQ multiplex PCR. The sample consists of about 45,000 clones, roughly 87% of them appearing once. The J gene is TRBJ2-3, the V gene TRBV4-2, with D perhaps matching TRBD2 (6 bases). The specimen was PBMCs. The source is a middle-aged woman in good health and CMV-seropositive. In nucleotides, the CDR3 is TGTGCCAGCAGCCTGTTAGGGGCGGGACTCACAGATACGCAGTATTTT. It encodes CASSLLGAGLTDTQYF.